These 15 T cell receptor beta chains came from one sample sequenced in a study of shared clonotypes between healthy human individuals (dated by TCRdb to the early 2020s). Library method: the immunoSEQ multiplex PCR assay. TCRdb took this table from immuneACCESS and kept in-frame rearrangements with V and J called. Such tables lack part of the clones; where checked against another copy, unresolved V genes explain under half of the gap, and the rest is unexplained. For this sample there are 600,000 to 750,000 clones; 90% appear just once. The top ten clones comprise 30% to 40% of the sample. The material sequenced was memory CD8+ T cells from PBMCs. According to the study, the label for this sample's cell subset or site signals: CD45RO+ cells pooled with CCR7-negative TemRA cells. These TCRs come from a young man in good health. Some clones in this sample may be carry-over from other donors' samples.

The chain carries TRBV25-1 and TRBJ2-2; D is possibly TRBD1 (5 bases). This CDR3 is built from 14 residues. Germline lookup yields CDR1 MGHDK and CDR2 SYGVNS. V lost 5 bases and J 5 bases, leaving 12 bases between the germline ends. CDR3 in amino acids: CASSTSTETGELFF. The DNA for the CDR3 is TGTGCCAGCAGTACCTCGACAGAGACCGGGGAGCTGTTTTTT.

As to this clone: The sample contains more than one DNA sequence encoding this CDR3. This chain joins TRBV7-9 and TRBJ2-7; D remains unclear. The CDR3 has 12 amino acids. V dropped 0 bases and J dropped 5 bases, with 5 bases sitting between them. Germline values: CDR1 SEHNR, CDR2 FQNEAQ (reference sequence). The CDR3 reads CASSLASHEQYF. CDR3 in DNA: TGTGCCAGCAGCTTAGCCAGCCACGAGCAGTACTTC.

V and J are TRBV27 and TRBJ1-4, with TRBD1 matching 8 bases. In germline, CDR1 is MNHEY, CDR2 SMNVEV (reference sequence). The V segment lost 5 bases and the J segment 4 bases; nucleotides outside the gene matches: 9. This CDR3 contains 16 residues. The CDR3 nucleotides are TGTGCCAGCAGTCAGGGGGCAAACCTCTGTAATGAAAAACTGTTTTTT. It encodes CASSQGANLCNEKLFF.

This rearrangement joins TRBV7-8 to TRBJ2-3, with TRBD2 matching 10 bases. This CDR3 comprises 16 residues. V lost 5 bases and J lost 2; bases outside the gene matches: 7. The V gene's germline CDR1 is SGHVS and CDR2 FQNEAQ. This chain's CDR3 is CASSPKLAGNTDTQYF. Here the CDR3 DNA reads TGTGCCAGCAGCCCGAAACTAGCGGGGAACACAGATACGCAGTATTTT. The full variable domain, completed using reference TRBV7-8 and TRBJ2-3, is GAGVSQSPRYKVAKRGQDVALRCDPISGHVSLFWYQQALGQGPEFLTYFQNEAQLDKSGLPSDRFFAERPEGSVSTLKIQRTQQEDSAVYLCASSPKLAGNTDTQYFGPGTRLTVL.

In this sample, this clone turned up a few times. The CDR3, as DNA: TGTGCCAGCAGCCATGGGGGGGGGCAGTACTTC. Translated: CASSHGGGQYF. J is TRBJ2-7 and V is TRBV4-2, with 7 bases identical to TRBD2. This CDR3 has 11 amino acids. Germline V CDR1 and CDR2: LGHNA, YNFKEQ. Losses at the gene ends were 3 bases for V and 9 bases for J; bases not matched to a gene: 2.

The V call is TRBV10-3, the J call TRBJ2-5; D unresolved. Germline V lookup: CDR1 ENHRY, CDR2 SYGVKD. This CDR3 comprises 12 residues. Trimming cost V 8 bases and J 7 bases, with 14 bases left between them. The CDR3 DNA reads TGTGCCATCGGGCGCAGTGACGGGACCCAGTACTTC. This sequence encodes CAIGRSDGTQYF.

This clone was counted a single time. V and J are TRBV27 and TRBJ2-5, with TRBD2 identical over 12 bases. The J call may be wrong; the DNA end is better matched by TRBJ2-7. Germline V gene sequence: CDR1 MNHEY, CDR2 SMNVEV (reference sequence). CDR3 size: 15 residues. The CDR3 sequence: CASSLRLAGVYEQYF. CDR3 sequence (DNA): TGTGCCAGCAGTTTACGACTAGCGGGAGTCTACGAGCAGTACTTC.

The chain joins TRBV10-3 to TRBJ2-7; TRBD2 matches 8 bases. J was trimmed by 4 bases and V by 4 bases; bases with no gene match: 9. This CDR3 comprises 15 residues. Germline V gene sequence: CDR1 ENHRY, CDR2 SYGVKD. Written as DNA, the CDR3 is TGTGCCATCAGTGTGGTGGGACTAGGCGCGTACGAGCAGTACTTC. As protein: CAISVVGLGAYEQYF.

This clone has at least ten counts. The chain carries TRBV5-8 and TRBJ1-1, with D possibly matching TRBD1 (6 bases). The V end was cut by 1 base, the J end by 3 bases, with 13 bases between. Looked up from germline, CDR1 is SGHTS and CDR2 is YDEGEE. This CDR3 contains 15 residues. Written as DNA, the CDR3 is TGTGCCAGCAGCTTGCCCACGTGGGGGCACACTGAAGCTTTCTTT. Amino acid sequence: CASSLPTWGHTEAFF.

The rearrangement links TRBV10-3 to TRBJ2-2; 7 bases map to TRBD1. Germline V gene sequence: CDR1 ENHRY, CDR2 SYGVKD. With 0 bases clipped from V and 5 bases from J, the junction kept 15 bases outside the gene matches. This CDR3 has 19 residues. Here the CDR3 reads CAISESTGVRGRKTGELFF. As DNA, the CDR3 is TGTGCCATCAGTGAGTCTACCGGTGTGAGGGGGCGCAAGACCGGGGAGCTGTTTTTT.

The DNA for the CDR3 is TGTGCCAGCAGCTCCACTCCCGGACTGGTTACATACATTCAGTACTTC. The encoded protein is CASSSTPGLVTYIQYF. The chain uses TRBV11-2 and TRBJ2-4; perhaps TRBD2 as D (5 bases). With 4 bases removed from V and 8 bases from J, the gap between germline ends came to 21 bases. CDR1 SGHAT and CDR2 FQNNGV come from the germline V gene. This CDR3 spans 16 amino acids.

This clone came up once. The chain is built from TRBV19 and TRBJ1-1, with D tentatively TRBD1 (5 bases). The CDR3 extends over 14 amino acids. V was clipped by 2 bases and J by 4 bases, with 11 bases between them. Germline loops: CDR1 LNHDA, CDR2 SQIVND (reference sequence). The CDR3 DNA is TGTGCCAGTAGTATATTCGGGGGAATCACTGAAGCTTTCTTT. The encoded protein is CASSIFGGITEAFF.

The CDR3 DNA follows: TGTGCCAGCAGCCTAAACCTCCGGGAATCGTTTTGGGACCAGTACTTC. Encoded protein: CASSLNLRESFWDQYF. This chain connects TRBV7-2 to TRBJ2-5, with a possible D match to TRBD2 (5 bases). CDR1 and CDR2 from the germline V gene are SGHTA and FQGNSA. The CDR3 totals 16 residues. Trimming cost V 5 bases and J 10 bases, with 26 bases left between them.

The CDR3 here is CASRSNWFSDNVLTF. The CDR3 region has the DNA TGTGCCAGCAGATCAAACTGGTTTAGTGACAACGTCCTGACTTTC. The chain has TRBV7-9 and TRBJ2-6; D unclear. This CDR3 comprises 15 residues. V was trimmed by 6 bases and J by 9 bases, leaving 18 bases between them. Germline lookup yields CDR1 SEHNR and CDR2 FQNEAQ (reference sequence).

V usage is TRBV19 and J usage is TRBJ1-5; D is unclear. In germline, CDR1 is LNHDA, CDR2 SQIVND (reference sequence). Trimming took off 4 bases at V and 10 bases at J, with 14 bases between the two ends. The CDR3 is 13 residues long. The CDR3 bases are TGTGCCAGTAGTACCCCTCCTGGGTCCCCCCAGCATTTT. Encoded protein: CASSTPPGSPQHF.